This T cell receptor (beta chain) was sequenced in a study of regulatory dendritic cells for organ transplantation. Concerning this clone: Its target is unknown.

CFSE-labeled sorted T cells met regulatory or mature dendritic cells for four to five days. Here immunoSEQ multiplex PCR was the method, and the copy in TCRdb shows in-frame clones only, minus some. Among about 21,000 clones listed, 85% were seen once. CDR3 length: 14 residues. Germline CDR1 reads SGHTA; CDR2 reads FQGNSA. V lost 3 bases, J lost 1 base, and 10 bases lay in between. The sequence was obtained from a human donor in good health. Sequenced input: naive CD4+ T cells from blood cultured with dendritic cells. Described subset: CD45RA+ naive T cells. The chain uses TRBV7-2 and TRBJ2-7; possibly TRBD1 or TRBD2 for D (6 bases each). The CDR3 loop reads CASSFQGRSYEQYF. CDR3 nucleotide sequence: TGTGCCAGCAGCTTCCAGGGGAGGTCCTACGAGCAGTACTTC.